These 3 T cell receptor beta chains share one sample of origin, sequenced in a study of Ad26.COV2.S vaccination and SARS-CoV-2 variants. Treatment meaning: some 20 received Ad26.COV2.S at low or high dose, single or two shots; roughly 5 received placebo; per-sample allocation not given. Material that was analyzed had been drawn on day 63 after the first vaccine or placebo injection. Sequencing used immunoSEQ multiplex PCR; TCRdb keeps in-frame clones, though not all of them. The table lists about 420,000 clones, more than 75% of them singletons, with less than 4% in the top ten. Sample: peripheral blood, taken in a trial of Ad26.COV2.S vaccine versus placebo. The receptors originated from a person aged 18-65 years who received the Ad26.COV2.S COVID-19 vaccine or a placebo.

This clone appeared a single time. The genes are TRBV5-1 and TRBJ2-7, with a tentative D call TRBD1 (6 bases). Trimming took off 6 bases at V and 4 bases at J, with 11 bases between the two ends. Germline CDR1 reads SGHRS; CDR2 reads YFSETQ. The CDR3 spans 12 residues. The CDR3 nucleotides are TGCGCCAGCACCAACCAGGGGTACGAGCAGTACTTC. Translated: CASTNQGYEQYF.

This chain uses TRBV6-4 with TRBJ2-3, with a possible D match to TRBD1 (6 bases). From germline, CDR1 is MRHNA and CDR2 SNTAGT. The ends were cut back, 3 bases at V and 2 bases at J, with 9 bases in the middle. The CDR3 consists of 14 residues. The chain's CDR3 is CASSDGGLTDTQYF. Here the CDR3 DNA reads TGTGCCAGCAGTGATGGGGGCCTCACAGATACGCAGTATTTT.

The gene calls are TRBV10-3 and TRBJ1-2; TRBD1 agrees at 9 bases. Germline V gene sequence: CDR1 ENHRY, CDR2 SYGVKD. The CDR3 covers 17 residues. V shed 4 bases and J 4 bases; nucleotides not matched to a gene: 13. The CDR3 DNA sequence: TGTGCCATCAGTGCCCCAGGGACAGGGAAATTGGGCTATGGCTACACCTTC. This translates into CAISAPGTGKLGYGYTF.